This passage covers 27 T cell receptor beta chains from one sample sequenced in a study of T cells in Graves' hyperthyroidism and ophthalmopathy. RNA transcripts served as the template for amplifying TCR beta CDR3 regions. First-round RT-PCR with HTBI primers amplified the TCR CDR3 region. A single record per CDR3 protein comes from TCRdb applying MiXCR to the multiplex PCR reads. The repertoire holds roughly 710,000 distinct CDR3 sequences, 35% seen once, with approximately 31% in the top ten. Material: blood. These receptors all come from a woman aged 35 to 49 with Graves' hyperthyroidism.

Regarding this clonotype: A read error may be the cause here, since a much bigger clone is one base away. The CDR3 loop is CASSLAQGADGCTF. The DNA of the CDR3 is TGTGCCAGCAGCTTAGCGCAGGGGGCAGATGGCTGCACCTTC. The chain couples TRBV7-9 to TRBJ1-2, with TRBD1 matching over 8 bases. The germline CDR1 and CDR2 sequences are SEHNR and FQNEAQ (reference sequence). The CDR3 extends over 14 amino acids.

This clonotype was found many times. The chain is built from TRBV2 and TRBJ1-4; 8 bases match TRBD1. This CDR3 is built from 15 residues. Trimming removed 6 bases from V and 8 bases from J; junction bases left unmatched: 11. CDR1 and CDR2 (germline): SNHLY, FYNNEI. CDR3 coding DNA: TGTGCCAGCAGCCGGAGTCAGGGGGCGCAGGAAAAACTGTTTTTT. Translating it yields CASSRSQGAQEKLFF.

There are a few counts of this clonotype. J is TRBJ1-2 and V is TRBV5-5, with a possible D match to TRBD1 (5 bases). The CDR3 is 13 amino acids. From germline, CDR1 is SGHKS and CDR2 YYEKEE (reference sequence). The germline V and J ends were trimmed by 3 bases and 6 bases, with 12 bases remaining between them. CDR3 coding DNA: TGTGCCAGCAGCTCGTACAGGATTAATGGCTACACCTTC. Translated: CASSSYRINGYTF.

V gene TRBV7-3 combines with J gene TRBJ2-2; D not certain. Germline-derived CDR1 and CDR2 are SGHTA and FQGTGA. The CDR3 length is 14 residues. V shed 6 bases and J shed 1 base, with 9 bases lying between them. The CDR3 sequence: CASSPVRNTGELFF. Here the CDR3 DNA reads TGTGCCAGCAGTCCAGTCCGGAACACCGGGGAGCTGTTTTTT.

Notes on this clonotype: At one end the junction does not follow the germline gene, possibly because of a read error. V usage is TRBV7-9 and J usage is TRBJ2-7, with a possible D match to TRBD2 (5 bases). CDR3 size: 15 residues. From germline, CDR1 is SEHNR and CDR2 FQNEAQ (reference sequence). Here the CDR3 reads CASRFGENPSYEQYF. CDR3 nucleotide sequence: TGCGCCAGCAGATTTGGGGAGAATCCCTCCTACGAGCAGTACTTC.

The table lists this clonotype with many counts. The chain recombines TRBV10-3 with TRBJ1-5; TRBD1 matches at 8 bases. The CDR3 is 14 amino acids. V shed 7 bases, J shed 7 bases, and the junction held 9 bases outside the gene matches. CDR1 ENHRY and CDR2 SYGVKD come from the germline V gene. CDR3 in amino acids: CAITKDRGEQPQHF. The CDR3 bases are TGTGCCATCACTAAAGACAGGGGAGAACAGCCCCAGCATTTT.

The sample holds many counts of this clonotype. This chain links TRBV19 with TRBJ1-6, with unresolved D. Trimming removed 6 bases from V and 12 bases from J, with 9 bases in between. The germline gives CDR1 LNHDA, CDR2 SQIVND (reference sequence). The CDR3 is 11 amino acids. The CDR3 is CASSAGQPLHF. CDR3 bases: TGTGCCAGTAGCGCGGGCCAACCCCTCCACTTT.

In this sample, this clonotype turned up a few times. CDR3 sequence: CASSPGGVAYNSPLHF. The CDR3, as DNA: TGCGCCAGCTCACCCGGGGGGGTCGCCTATAATTCACCCCTCCACTTT. The chain links TRBV4-3 to TRBJ1-6, with D perhaps TRBD1 (5 bases). V was cut by 8 bases and J by 2 bases, with 16 bases left in between. The CDR3 consists of 16 residues. CDR1 LGHNA and CDR2 YSLEER come from the germline V gene.

This clonotype was counted many times. This chain links TRBV4-3 with TRBJ2-6, with D maybe TRBD2 (6 bases). Between the trimmed V and J ends, which lost 0 bases and 3 bases, there was a span of 9 bases. The CDR3 is 16 residues long. CDR1 LGHNA and CDR2 YSLEER come from the germline V gene. The CDR3 region is CASSQDLGSGANVLTF. CDR3 nucleotides: TGCGCCAGCAGCCAAGATCTCGGGAGTGGGGCCAACGTCCTGACTTTC.

Only a few counts were recorded for this clonotype. V usage is TRBV9 and J usage is TRBJ2-7, with D hard to call. The V gene's germline CDR1 is SGDLS and CDR2 YYNGEE. The CDR3 runs 14 residues. Trimming stripped 0 bases from V and 1 base from J, with 8 bases between. CDR3 coding DNA: TGTGCCAGCAGCGTAGGGTCACTTTCCTACGAGCAGTACTTC. It is translated as CASSVGSLSYEQYF.

This clonotype was observed a handful of times. V is TRBV7-2 and J is TRBJ2-7; 7 nucleotides match TRBD2. Per the germline V gene, CDR1 is SGHTA and CDR2 is FQGNSA. The V segment lost 0 bases and the J segment 4 bases; nucleotides outside the gene matches: 6. The CDR3 totals 15 residues. The CDR3 sequence: CASSLAGGTMYEQYF. CDR3 nucleotide sequence: TGTGCCAGCAGCTTAGCGGGGGGGACCATGTACGAGCAGTACTTC.

The rearrangement links TRBV4-1 to TRBJ2-5; D unresolved. V was cut by 0 bases and J by 1 base, with 12 bases left in between. This CDR3 region has 16 residues. The germline V gene encodes CDR1 MGHRA and CDR2 YSYEKL. Written as DNA, the CDR3 is TGCGCCAGCAGCCAAGATGGTCCAACGTCCCAAGAGACCCAGTACTTC. Translation: CASSQDGPTSQETQYF.

Points on this clonotype: This may come from a read error, since a much larger clone is one base off. The J gene is TRBJ1-2, the V gene TRBV7-2, with a possible D match to TRBD1 (5 bases). The CDR3 has 16 residues. Germline assignment: CDR1 SGHTA and CDR2 FQGNSA. In nucleotides, the CDR3 is TGTGCCAGCAGCTTCAAGCGGGGCAGTCATAACTATGGCTGCACCTTC. Amino acid sequence: CASSFKRGSHNYGCTF.

The chain links TRBV5-1 to TRBJ2-5; D is undetermined. Trimming shortened V by 4 bases and J by 4 bases, and 26 bases separated the two germline ends. The CDR3 totals 18 residues. Germline loops: CDR1 SGHRS, CDR2 YFSETQ. CDR3 loop: CASSTYPSGLRMGETQYF. The CDR3 nucleotides read TGCGCCAGCAGCACCTATCCCTCCGGCCTCCGTATGGGAGAGACCCAGTACTTC.

This clonotype has ten or more counts. CDR3 bases: TGTGCCAGCAGCTTATCAGCGGGAGGGCACACCGGGGAGCTGTTTTTT. Translating it yields CASSLSAGGHTGELFF. The genes are TRBV7-9 and TRBJ2-2; 10 bases agree with TRBD2. The J segment lost 3 bases and the V segment lost 2 bases, leaving 3 bases of the junction unmatched. The CDR3 extends over 16 amino acids. CDR1 is SEHNR and CDR2 is FQNEAQ in the germline V gene (reference sequence).

A single count supports this clonotype. V and J are TRBV7-2 and TRBJ2-7, with D possibly being TRBD1 or TRBD2 (5 bases each). Germline loops: CDR1 SGHTA, CDR2 FQGNSA. The CDR3 is made up of 12 amino acids. Deletions cut 5 bases from V and 4 bases from J, with 9 bases between. DNA for the CDR3: TGTGCCAGCAGCGGGGGAATATACGAGCAGTACTTC. It is translated as CASSGGIYEQYF.

The sample holds many counts of this clonotype. The chain links TRBV10-3 to TRBJ2-2; TRBD1 aligns across 8 bases. Germline V gives CDR1 ENHRY, CDR2 SYGVKD. Trimming cost V 10 bases and J 4 bases; bases outside gene matches: 8. This CDR3 contains 14 residues. The DNA of the CDR3 is TGTGCCAGCGGACAGGGATTGGCCACCGGGGAGCTGTTTTTT. Protein: CASGQGLATGELFF.

The rearrangement links TRBV3-1 to TRBJ1-2; no reliable D call. The V and J ends lost 1 base and 2 bases respectively, with 8 bases between them. Germline CDR1 and CDR2: LGHDT and YNNKEL (reference sequence). The CDR3 spans 14 residues. The DNA for the CDR3 is TGTGCCAGCAGCCAAGTTCTGAGCAACTATGGCTACACCTTC. It translates to CASSQVLSNYGYTF. The full variable domain, its missing parts supplied by reference TRBV3-1 and TRBJ1-2, is DTAVSQTPKYLVTQMGNDKSIKCEQNLGHDTMYWYKQDSKKFLKIMFSYNNKELIINETVPNRFSPKSPDKAHLNLHINSLELGDSAVYFCASSQVLSNYGYTFGSGTRLTVV.

In this sample, this clonotype turned up many times. The V gene is TRBV29-1, the J gene TRBJ2-7; 8 bases fit TRBD1. This CDR3 comprises 13 residues. V lost 4 bases to trimming and J lost 7 bases; unmatched junction nucleotides: 9. Germline V CDR1 and CDR2: SQVTM, ANQGSEA. This chain's CDR3 is CSVAGQGHKEQYF. The CDR3, as DNA: TGCAGCGTTGCAGGACAGGGACACAAGGAGCAGTACTTC.

DNA for the CDR3: TGCAGCCGGGGGTCCACAGATACGCAGTATTTT. Its protein product is CSRGSTDTQYF. V is TRBV20-1 and J is TRBJ2-3, with D possibly being TRBD2 (6 bases). There are 11 residues in the CDR3. Per the germline V gene, CDR1 is DFQATT and CDR2 is SNEGSKA (reference sequence).

V usage is TRBV29-1 and J usage is TRBJ1-2, with D unresolved. Germline V gene data show CDR1 as SQVTM and CDR2 as ANQGSEA. CDR3 length equals 13 residues. The germline V and J ends were trimmed by 2 bases and 0 bases, with 7 bases remaining between them. DNA for the CDR3: TGCAGCGTTGAATACGGACCTAACTATGGCTACACCTTC. It translates to CSVEYGPNYGYTF.

This clonotype was seen ten or more times. The chain uses TRBV18 and TRBJ2-5; D ambiguous. The CDR3 length is 14 residues. Germline CDR1 is KGHSH and CDR2 is LQKENI. V was cut by 8 bases and J by 2 bases, with 15 bases left in between. In DNA form, the CDR3 reads TGTGCCAGCAGTCCCCCAACGGGTCAAGAGACCCAGTACTTC. This encodes CASSPPTGQETQYF.

In its sample, this clonotype was seen a few times. This may stem from a read error, because a much larger clone lies one nucleotide away. This chain uses TRBV2 with TRBJ1-1; TRBD1 matches at 10 bases. This CDR3 spans 16 amino acids. Per the germline V gene, CDR1 is SNHLY and CDR2 is FYNNEI. The CDR3 loop is CVSSDEGQGRYTEAFF. The DNA of the CDR3 is TGTGTCAGCAGTGATGAGGGACAGGGGAGGTACACTGAAGCTTTCTTT. The full variable domain, completed using reference TRBV2 and TRBJ1-1, is EPEVTQTPSHQVTQMGQEVILRCVPISNHLYFYWYRQILGQKVEFLVSFYNNEISEKSEIFDDQFSVERPDGSNFTLKIRSTKLEDSAMYFCVSSDEGQGRYTEAFFGQGTRLTVV.

In its sample, this clonotype was seen many times. The gene calls are TRBV20-1 and TRBJ1-3, with D tentatively TRBD1 (5 bases). Deletions cut 0 bases from V and 1 base from J, with 7 bases between. This CDR3 comprises 14 residues. The germline V gene encodes CDR1 DFQATT and CDR2 SNEGSKA (reference sequence). CDR3 protein: CSARDAGSGNTIYF. The CDR3 coding sequence is TGCAGTGCTAGAGATGCAGGGTCTGGAAACACCATATATTTT.

The chain couples TRBV29-1 to TRBJ2-5, with 7 bases that match TRBD2. This CDR3 is built from 14 residues. The V segment lost 4 bases and the J segment 5 bases; nucleotides outside the gene matches: 10. Germline CDR1 is SQVTM and CDR2 is ANQGSEA. The CDR3, as DNA: TGCAGCGTTGTGAGGGAGGGATTTCAGGAGACCCAGTACTTC. Translating it yields CSVVREGFQETQYF.

This clonotype was seen repeatedly, ten times or more. The rearrangement links TRBV7-9 to TRBJ1-1; D is unresolved. The germline V and J ends were trimmed by 1 base and 9 bases, with 12 bases remaining between them. CDR1 is SEHNR and CDR2 is FQNEAQ in the germline V gene (reference sequence). The CDR3 covers 13 residues. CDR3 residues: CASSLEGRPKAFF. The CDR3 coding sequence is TGTGCCAGCAGCTTAGAAGGCCGGCCTAAAGCTTTCTTT.

This chain uses TRBV19 with TRBJ1-5; TRBD1 is a possible D gene (5 bases). Germline V gene lookup returns CDR1 LNHDA and CDR2 SQIVND (reference sequence). V lost 5 bases and J lost 7, with 18 bases in between. The CDR3 contains 15 residues. This CDR3 reads CASSAPPRGQQPQHF. As DNA, the CDR3 is TGTGCCAGTAGTGCTCCCCCGAGGGGCCAGCAGCCCCAGCATTTT.